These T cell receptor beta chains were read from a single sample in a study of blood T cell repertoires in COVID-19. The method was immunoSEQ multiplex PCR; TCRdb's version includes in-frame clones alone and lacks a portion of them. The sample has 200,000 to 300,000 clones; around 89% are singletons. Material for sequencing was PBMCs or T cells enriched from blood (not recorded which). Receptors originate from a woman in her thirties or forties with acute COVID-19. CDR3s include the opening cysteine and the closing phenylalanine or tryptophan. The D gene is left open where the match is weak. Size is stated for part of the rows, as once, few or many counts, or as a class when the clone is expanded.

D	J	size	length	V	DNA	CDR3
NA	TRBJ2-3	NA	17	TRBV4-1	TGCGCCAGCAGCCGGATCCAGGCGCACCCTAGCACAGATACGCAGTATTTT	CASSRIQAHPSTDTQYF
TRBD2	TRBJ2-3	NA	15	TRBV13	TGTGCCAGCAGCTACGGACTAGCGGCCACAGATACGCAGTATTTT	CASSYGLAATDTQYF
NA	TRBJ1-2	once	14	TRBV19	TGTGCCAGTAGTATCAAGACAGTGTTCTATGGCTACACCTTC	CASSIKTVFYGYTF
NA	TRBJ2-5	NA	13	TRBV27	TGTGCCAGCAGGGACAGCCACCAAGAGACCCAGTACTTC	CASRDSHQETQYF
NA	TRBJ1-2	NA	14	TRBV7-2	TGTGCCAGCAGCCGTCAGGGAGGGATCGATGGCTACACCTTC	CASSRQGGIDGYTF
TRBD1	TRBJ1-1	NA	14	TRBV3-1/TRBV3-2	TGTGCCAGCAGCCATAGTAACAGGGGTACTGAAGCTTTCTTT	CASSHSNRGTEAFF
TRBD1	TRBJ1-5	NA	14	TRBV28	TGTGCCAGCAGGGATACAGGGGACGGTCAGCCCCAGCATTTT	CASRDTGDGQPQHF
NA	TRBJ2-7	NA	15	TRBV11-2	TGTGCCAGCAGCAAAATCCTTATCAGGAACTACGAGCAGTACTTC	CASSKILIRNYEQYF
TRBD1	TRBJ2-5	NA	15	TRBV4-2	TGTGCCAGCAGCCAAGAGGGACAGGGAGGGGAGACCCAGTACTTC	CASSQEGQGGETQYF
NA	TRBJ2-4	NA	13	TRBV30	TGTGCCTGGAGTGTACGAGTCGAGGTGATTCAGTACTTC	CAWSVRVEVIQYF
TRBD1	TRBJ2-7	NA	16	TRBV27	TGTGCCAGCAGTACCAGATCCCAGGACAGGCGGCACGAGCAGTACTTC	CASSTRSQDRRHEQYF
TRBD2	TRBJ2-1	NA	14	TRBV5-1	TGCGCCAGCAGCTTGGATTGGACTAGGAATGAGCAGTTCTTC	CASSLDWTRNEQFF
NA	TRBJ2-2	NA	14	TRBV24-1	TGTGCCACCAGTGAATCTGCGCGGACCGGGGAGCTGTTTTTT	CATSESARTGELFF
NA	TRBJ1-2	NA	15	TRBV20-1	TGCAGTGCTAGTGATACAGGCGTCGTTAACTATGGCTACACCTTC	CSASDTGVVNYGYTF
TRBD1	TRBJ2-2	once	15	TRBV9	TGTGCCAGCAGCGCACAGGGGGCAAACACCGGGGAGCTGTTTTTT	CASSAQGANTGELFF
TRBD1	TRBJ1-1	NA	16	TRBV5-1	TGCGCCAGCAGTCCTGCCGGAATGACAGGGGGCGACGCGGCTTTCTTT	CASSPAGMTGGDAAFF
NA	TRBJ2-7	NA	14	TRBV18	TGTGCCAGCTCGAAGGGGGAGTTTTCCTACGAGCAGTACTTC	CASSKGEFSYEQYF
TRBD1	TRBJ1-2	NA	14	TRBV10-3	TGTGCCATCAGTGCCGGACAGGGCGAAGGTGGCTACACCTTC	CAISAGQGEGGYTF
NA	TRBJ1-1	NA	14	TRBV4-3	TGCGCCAGCAGCCAAGCGTCCAGGGTAACTGAAGCTTTCTTT	CASSQASRVTEAFF
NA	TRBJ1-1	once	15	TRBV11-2	TGTGCCAGCAGCCCAAGCCAGGGAATGAACACTGAAGCTTTCTTT	CASSPSQGMNTEAFF
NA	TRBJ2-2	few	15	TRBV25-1	TGTGCCAGCAGTGAATCGGGGTTGGGCACCGGGGAGCTGTTTTTT	CASSESGLGTGELFF
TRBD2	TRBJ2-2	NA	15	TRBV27	TGTGCCAGCAGGCGACTAGCGGGCGAGACCGGGGAGCTGTTTTTT	CASRRLAGETGELFF
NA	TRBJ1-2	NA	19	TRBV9	TGTGCCAGCAGCGCCCGGACCATACCCAGCGGGGAAGAGCACTATGGCTACACCTTC	CASSARTIPSGEEHYGYTF
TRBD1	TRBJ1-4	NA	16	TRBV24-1	TGTGCCACCGAACCTGGAGCGGACAGGATGGAGGAAAAACTGTTTTTT	CATEPGADRMEEKLFF